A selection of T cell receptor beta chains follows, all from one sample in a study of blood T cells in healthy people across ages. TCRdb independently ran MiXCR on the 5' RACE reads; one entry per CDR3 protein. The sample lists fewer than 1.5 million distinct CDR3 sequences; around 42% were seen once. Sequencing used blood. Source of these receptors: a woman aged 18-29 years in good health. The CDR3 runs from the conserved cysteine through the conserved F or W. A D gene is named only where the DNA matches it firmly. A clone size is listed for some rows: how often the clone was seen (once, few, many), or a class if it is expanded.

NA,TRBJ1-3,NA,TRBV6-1,CASSDVRGVTGNTIYF,TGTGCCAGCAGTGACGTTCGGGGAGTGACTGGAAACACCATATATTTT
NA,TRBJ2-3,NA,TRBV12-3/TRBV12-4,CASSLASGSKTRADMQYF,TGTGCCAGCAGTTTAGCTTCCGGGTCGAAAACGAGAGCAGATATGCAGTATTTT
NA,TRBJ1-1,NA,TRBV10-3,CAISAQQALNTEAFF,TGTGCCATCAGTGCCCAACAGGCGTTGAACACTGAAGCTTTCTTT
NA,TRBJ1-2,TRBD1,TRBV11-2,CASSPRTGTIDGYTF,TGTGCCAGCAGCCCGAGGACAGGGACGATCGATGGCTACACCTTC
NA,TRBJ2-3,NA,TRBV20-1,CSAPKPPWGTDTQYF,TGCAGTGCCCCAAAACCTCCCTGGGGCACAGATACGCAGTATTTT
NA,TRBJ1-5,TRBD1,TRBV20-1,CSARPLGTGERQPQHF,TGCAGTGCTAGGCCCCTAGGGACAGGGGAACGTCAGCCCCAGCATTTT
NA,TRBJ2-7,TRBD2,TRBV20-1,CSAGRAGGDYEQYF,TGCAGTGCTGGTAGAGCGGGGGGGGACTACGAGCAGTACTTC
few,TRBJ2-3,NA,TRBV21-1,CASSKAPAGGCDTQYF,TGTGCCAGCAGCAAAGCGCCAGCGGGAGGGTGCGATACGCAGTATTTT
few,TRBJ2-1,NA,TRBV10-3,CAISESRVVKDEQFF,TGTGCCATCAGTGAGTCGCGAGTAGTTAAGGATGAGCAGTTCTTC
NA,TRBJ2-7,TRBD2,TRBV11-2,CASSVSGTSYNEQYF,TGTGCCAGCAGCGTAAGCGGGACCTCCTACAATGAGCAGTACTTC
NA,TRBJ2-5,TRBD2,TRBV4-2,CASSQEYGGGRETQYF,TGTGCCAGCAGCCAAGAATACGGCGGGGGGAGAGAGACCCAGTACTTC
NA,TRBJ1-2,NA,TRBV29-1,CSVGQGTANYGYTF,TGCAGCGTTGGCCAGGGTACCGCCAACTATGGCTACACCTTC
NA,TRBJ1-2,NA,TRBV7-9,CASSLNSFNYGYTF,TGTGCCAGCAGCTTAAATAGTTTCAACTATGGCTACACCTTC
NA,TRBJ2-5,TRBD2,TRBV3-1,CASSPITGTSGWYQETQYF,TGTGCCAGCAGCCCCATTACCGGGACTAGCGGATGGTACCAAGAGACCCAGTACTTC
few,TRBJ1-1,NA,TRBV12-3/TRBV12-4,CASSSSLRPTEAFF,TGTGCCAGCAGCTCCAGTCTTAGGCCCACTGAAGCTTTCTTT
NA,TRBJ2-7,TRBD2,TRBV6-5,CASNKVAGPYEQYF,TGTGCCAGCAACAAAGTAGCGGGCCCCTACGAGCAGTACTTC
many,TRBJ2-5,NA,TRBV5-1,CASSLEGIQETQYF,TGCGCCAGCAGCTTGGAGGGGATCCAAGAGACCCAGTACTTC
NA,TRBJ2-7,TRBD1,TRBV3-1,CASSPFGQGQESEQYF,TGTGCCAGCAGCCCGTTCGGACAGGGTCAGGAAAGCGAGCAGTACTTC
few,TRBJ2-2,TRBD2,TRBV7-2,CASSLDWLAGGPIVTGELFF,TGTGCCAGCAGCTTAGACTGGCTAGCGGGGGGGCCGATCGTAACCGGGGAGCTGTTTTTT
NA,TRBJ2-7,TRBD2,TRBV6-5,CASSYLGSGGYEQYF,TGTGCCAGCAGTTACTTGGGTAGCGGGGGTTACGAGCAGTACTTC
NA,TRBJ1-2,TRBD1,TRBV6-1,CASTEPGTVYGYTF,TGTGCCAGCACCGAGCCGGGGACAGTCTATGGCTACACCTTC
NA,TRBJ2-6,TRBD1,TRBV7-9,CASSVRDRKSSGANVLTF,TGTGCCAGCAGCGTCCGGGACAGGAAGAGCTCTGGGGCCAACGTCCTGACTTTC
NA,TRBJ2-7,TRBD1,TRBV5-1,CASSPEWTGQAYEQYF,TGCGCCAGCAGCCCGGAATGGACAGGTCAGGCCTACGAGCAGTACTTC
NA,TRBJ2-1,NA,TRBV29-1,CSDLTKDNEQFF,TGCAGCGACCTGACTAAAGACAATGAGCAGTTCTTC
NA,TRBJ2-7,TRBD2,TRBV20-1,CSARASLAGAYNEQYF,TGCAGTGCTAGGGCATCACTAGCGGGCGCCTACAATGAGCAGTACTTC
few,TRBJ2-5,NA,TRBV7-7,CASSSGTAKETQYF,TGTGCCAGCAGCTCCGGGACGGCCAAGGAGACCCAGTACTTC
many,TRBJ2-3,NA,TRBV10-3,CAIRVGPNEDTQYF,TGTGCCATACGGGTGGGGCCCAATGAAGATACGCAGTATTTT
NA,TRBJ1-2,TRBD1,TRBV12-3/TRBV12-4,CASSKQGADGYTF,TGTGCCAGCAGTAAACAGGGGGCTGATGGCTACACCTTC
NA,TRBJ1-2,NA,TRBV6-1,CASSREAGRHGGYGYTF,TGTGCCAGCAGTCGGGAGGCGGGACGACATGGGGGCTATGGCTACACCTTC
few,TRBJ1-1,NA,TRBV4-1,CASSQVTNREGTEAFF,TGCGCCAGCAGCCAAGTTACAAACAGGGAGGGAACTGAAGCTTTCTTT
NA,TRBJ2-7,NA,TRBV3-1,CASSHNRGGDEQYF,TGTGCCAGCAGCCACAACAGGGGAGGGGACGAGCAGTACTTC
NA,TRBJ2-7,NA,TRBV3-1,CACSQDIAGEQYF,TGTGCCTGCAGCCAAGATATTGCGGGGGAGCAGTACTTC
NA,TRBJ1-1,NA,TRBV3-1,CASSQEPVVRAFF,TGTGCCAGCAGCCAAGAGCCGGTGGTACGGGCTTTCTTT
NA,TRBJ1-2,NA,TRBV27,CASSYSGGSPNYGYTF,TGTGCCAGCAGTTACTCGGGGGGTTCTCCTAACTATGGCTACACCTTC
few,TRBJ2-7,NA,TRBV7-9,CASSLAGGNTYEQYF,TGTGCCAGCAGCTTAGCCGGAGGGAATACCTACGAGCAGTACTTC
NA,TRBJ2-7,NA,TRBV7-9,CASSLGGPQSSYEQYF,TGTGCCAGCAGCCTGGGGGGGCCCCAGAGCTCCTACGAGCAGTACTTC
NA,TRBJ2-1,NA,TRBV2,CASTGTIRDNEQFF,TGTGCCAGCACCGGGACAATCAGGGACAATGAGCAGTTCTTC
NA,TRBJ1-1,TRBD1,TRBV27,CASSLQGSVPEAFF,TGTGCCAGCAGCTTACAGGGGTCGGTCCCTGAAGCTTTCTTT
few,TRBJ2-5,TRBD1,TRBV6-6,CASRRPQGGQETQYF,TGTGCCAGCAGGCGACCACAGGGGGGTCAAGAGACCCAGTACTTC
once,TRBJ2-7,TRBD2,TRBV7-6,CASSLAASGDSSYEQYF,TGTGCCAGCAGCTTAGCGGCTAGCGGGGACAGCTCCTACGAGCAGTACTTC
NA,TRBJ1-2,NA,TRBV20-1,CSAVDWEYYGYTF,TGCAGTGCAGTGGACTGGGAATACTATGGCTACACCTTC
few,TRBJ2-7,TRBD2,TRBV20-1,CSASVGSSGNEQYF,TGCAGTGCTAGTGTAGGTTCCAGCGGGAACGAGCAGTACTTC
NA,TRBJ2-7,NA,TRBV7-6,CASSLGQTSREQYF,TGTGCCAGCAGCTTAGGCCAAACCTCTCGGGAGCAGTACTTC
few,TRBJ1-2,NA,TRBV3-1,CASSQERQVPNGYTF,TGTGCCAGCAGCCAAGAGCGACAGGTGCCTAATGGCTACACCTTC
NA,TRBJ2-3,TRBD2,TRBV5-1,CASIGLAGTDTQYF,TGCGCCAGCATAGGCTTAGCGGGGACAGATACGCAGTATTTT
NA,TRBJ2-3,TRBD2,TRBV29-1,CSVEGLGTDTQYF,TGCAGCGTTGAGGGACTAGGCACAGATACGCAGTATTTT
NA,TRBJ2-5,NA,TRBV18,CASSPPRRVGQETQYF,TGTGCCAGCTCACCACCGAGGAGGGTCGGGCAAGAGACCCAGTACTTC
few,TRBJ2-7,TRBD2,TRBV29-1,CSVAGGRASEQYF,TGCAGCGTTGCGGGCGGGAGGGCCTCCGAGCAGTACTTC
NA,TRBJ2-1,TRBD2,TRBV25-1,CASSGVPRRGGVYEQFF,TGTGCCAGCAGTGGAGTACCACGGCGGGGGGGCGTCTATGAGCAGTTCTTC
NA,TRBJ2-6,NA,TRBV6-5,CASRRVVSGANVLTF,TGTGCCAGCAGGAGGGTGGTATCCGGGGCCAACGTCCTGACTTTC
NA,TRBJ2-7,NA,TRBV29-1,CSVEELQPYEQYF,TGCAGCGTTGAAGAGCTCCAGCCATACGAGCAGTACTTC
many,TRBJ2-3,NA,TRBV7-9,CASSLPRTDTQYF,TGTGCCAGCAGCTTACCACGCACAGATACGCAGTATTTT
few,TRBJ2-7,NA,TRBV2,CASLSVGGAPSREQYF,TGTGCCAGCTTAAGCGTAGGCGGAGCCCCCTCCCGCGAGCAGTACTTC
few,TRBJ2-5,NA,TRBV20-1,CSAMTSQETQYF,TGCAGTGCTATGACTAGTCAAGAGACCCAGTACTTT
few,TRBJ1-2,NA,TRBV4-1,CASSPGTETNYGYTF,TGCGCCAGCAGCCCCGGGACGGAAACTAACTATGGCTACACCTTC